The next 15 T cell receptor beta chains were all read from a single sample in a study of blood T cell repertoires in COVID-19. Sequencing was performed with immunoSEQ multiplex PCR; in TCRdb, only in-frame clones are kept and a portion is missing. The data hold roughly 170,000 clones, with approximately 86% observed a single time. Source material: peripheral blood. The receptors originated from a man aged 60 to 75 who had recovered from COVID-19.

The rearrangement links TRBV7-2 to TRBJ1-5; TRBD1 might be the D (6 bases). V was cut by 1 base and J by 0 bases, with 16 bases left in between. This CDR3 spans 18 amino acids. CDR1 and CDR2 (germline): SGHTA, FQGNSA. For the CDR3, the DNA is TGTGCCAGCAGCTTAGAGGCCGGAGGACAGTATAGCAATCAGCCCCAGCATTTT. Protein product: CASSLEAGGQYSNQPQHF.

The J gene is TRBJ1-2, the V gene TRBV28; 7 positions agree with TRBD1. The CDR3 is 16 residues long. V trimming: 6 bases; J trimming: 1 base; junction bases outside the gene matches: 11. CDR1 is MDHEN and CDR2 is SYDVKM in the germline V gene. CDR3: CASRQNRQGINYGYTF. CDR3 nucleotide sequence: TGTGCCAGCAGGCAAAACCGACAGGGTATTAACTATGGCTACACCTTC.

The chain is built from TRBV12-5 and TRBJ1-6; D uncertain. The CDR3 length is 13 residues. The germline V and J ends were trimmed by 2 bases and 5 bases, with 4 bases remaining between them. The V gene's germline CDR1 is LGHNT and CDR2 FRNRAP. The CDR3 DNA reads TGTGCTAGTGGTTTGACAGATAATTCACCCCTCCACTTT. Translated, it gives CASGLTDNSPLHF.

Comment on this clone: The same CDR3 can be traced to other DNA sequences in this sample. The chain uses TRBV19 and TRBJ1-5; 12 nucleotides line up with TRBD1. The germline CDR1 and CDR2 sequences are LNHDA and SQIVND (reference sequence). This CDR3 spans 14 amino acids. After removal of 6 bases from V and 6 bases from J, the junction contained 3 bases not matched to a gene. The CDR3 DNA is TGTGCCAGTAGCGGGACAGGGGGCGGTCAGCCCCAGCATTTT. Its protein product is CASSGTGGGQPQHF.

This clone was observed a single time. The DNA of the CDR3 is TGTGCCAGTAGTATAGATACCGGACTAGCGGGGGTCCAAGAGACCCAGTACTTC. It yields the protein CASSIDTGLAGVQETQYF. The rearrangement joins TRBV19 to TRBJ2-5; 13 bases fit TRBD2. Losses at the gene ends were 0 bases for V and 1 base for J; bases not matched to a gene: 5. Germline V gives CDR1 LNHDA, CDR2 SQIVND (reference sequence). The CDR3 runs to 18 residues.

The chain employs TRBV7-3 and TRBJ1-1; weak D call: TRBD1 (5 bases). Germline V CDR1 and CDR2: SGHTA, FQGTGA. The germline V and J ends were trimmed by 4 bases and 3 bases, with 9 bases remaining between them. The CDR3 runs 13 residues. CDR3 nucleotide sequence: TGTGCCAGCAGCTCCCAGACAGACACTGAAGCTTTCTTT. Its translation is CASSSQTDTEAFF.

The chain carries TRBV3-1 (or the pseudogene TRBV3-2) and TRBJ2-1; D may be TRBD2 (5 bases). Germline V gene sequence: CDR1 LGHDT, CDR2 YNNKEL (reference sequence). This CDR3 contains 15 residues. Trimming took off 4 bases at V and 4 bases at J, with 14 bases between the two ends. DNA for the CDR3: TGTGCCAGCAGCCCCGGGGTAGCTGCTTACAATGAGCAGTTCTTC. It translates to CASSPGVAAYNEQFF.

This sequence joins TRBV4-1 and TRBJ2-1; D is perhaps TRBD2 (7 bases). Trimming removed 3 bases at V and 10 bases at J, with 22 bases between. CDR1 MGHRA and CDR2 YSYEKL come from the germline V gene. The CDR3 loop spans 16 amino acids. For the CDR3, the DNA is TGCGCCAGCAGCCAGTCAGAAGGGGGGGGGCGCAGGGAGCAGTTCTTC. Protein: CASSQSEGGGRREQFF.

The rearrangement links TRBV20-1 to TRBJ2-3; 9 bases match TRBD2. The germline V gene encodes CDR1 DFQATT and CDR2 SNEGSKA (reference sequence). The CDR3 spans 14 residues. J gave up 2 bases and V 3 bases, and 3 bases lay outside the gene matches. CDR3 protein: CSASLAGNTDTQYF. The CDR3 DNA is TGCAGTGCTAGTCTAGCGGGGAACACAGATACGCAGTATTTT.

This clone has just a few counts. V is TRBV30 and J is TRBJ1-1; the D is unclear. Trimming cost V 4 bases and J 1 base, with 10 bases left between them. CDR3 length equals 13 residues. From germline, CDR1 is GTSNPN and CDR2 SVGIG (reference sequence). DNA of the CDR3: TGTGCCTGGAAATACAGTTCGAACACTGAAGCTTTCTTT. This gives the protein CAWKYSSNTEAFF.

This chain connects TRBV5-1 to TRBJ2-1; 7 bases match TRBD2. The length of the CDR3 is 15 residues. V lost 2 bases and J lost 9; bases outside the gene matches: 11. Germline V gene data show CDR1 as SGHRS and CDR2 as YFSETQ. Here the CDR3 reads CASSLTGGFIVEQFF. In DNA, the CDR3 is TGCGCCAGCAGCTTAACGGGGGGTTTCATCGTTGAGCAGTTCTTC. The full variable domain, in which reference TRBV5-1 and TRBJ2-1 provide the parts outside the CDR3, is KAGVTQTPRYLIKTRGQQVTLSCSPISGHRSVSWYQQTPGQGLQFLFEYFSETQRNKGNFPGRFSGRQFSNSRSEMNVSTLELGDSALYLCASSLTGGFIVEQFFGPGTRLTVL.

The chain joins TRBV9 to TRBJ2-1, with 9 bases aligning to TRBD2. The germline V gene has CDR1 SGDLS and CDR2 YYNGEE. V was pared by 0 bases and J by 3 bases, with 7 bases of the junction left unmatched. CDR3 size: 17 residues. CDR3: CASSVGQAGGGYNEQFF. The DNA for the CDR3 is TGTGCCAGCAGCGTAGGGCAAGCGGGGGGAGGCTACAATGAGCAGTTCTTC.

CDR3 DNA: TGTGCCAGCAGCTCGTCGGGACTACCGGAGAATGAGCAGTTCTTC. It is translated as CASSSSGLPENEQFF. This rearrangement joins TRBV7-3 to TRBJ2-1, with 7 bases that match TRBD2. CDR3 length equals 15 residues. The V gene end was trimmed by 4 bases and the J gene end by 7 bases; junction bases not matched to a gene: 10. Germline CDR1 and CDR2: SGHTA and FQGTGA.

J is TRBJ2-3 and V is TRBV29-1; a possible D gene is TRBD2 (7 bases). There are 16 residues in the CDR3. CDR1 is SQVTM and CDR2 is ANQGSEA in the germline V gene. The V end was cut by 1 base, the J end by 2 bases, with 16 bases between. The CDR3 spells CSVEGARGGPTDTQYF. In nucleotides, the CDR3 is TGCAGCGTTGAAGGGGCTAGGGGGGGCCCCACAGATACGCAGTATTTT.

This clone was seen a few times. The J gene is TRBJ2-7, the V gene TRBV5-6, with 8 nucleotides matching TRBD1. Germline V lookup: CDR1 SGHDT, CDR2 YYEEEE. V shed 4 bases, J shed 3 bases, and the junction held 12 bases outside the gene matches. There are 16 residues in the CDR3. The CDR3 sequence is CASSLKRLQGGYEQYF. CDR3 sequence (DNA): TGTGCCAGCAGCCTGAAAAGGTTACAGGGGGGCTACGAGCAGTACTTC. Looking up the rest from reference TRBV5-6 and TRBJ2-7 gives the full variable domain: DAGVTQSPTHLIKTRGQQVTLRCSPKSGHDTVSWYQQALGQGPQFIFQYYEEEERQRGNFPDRFSGHQFPNYSSELNVNALLLGDSALYLCASSLKRLQGGYEQYFGPGTRLTVT.